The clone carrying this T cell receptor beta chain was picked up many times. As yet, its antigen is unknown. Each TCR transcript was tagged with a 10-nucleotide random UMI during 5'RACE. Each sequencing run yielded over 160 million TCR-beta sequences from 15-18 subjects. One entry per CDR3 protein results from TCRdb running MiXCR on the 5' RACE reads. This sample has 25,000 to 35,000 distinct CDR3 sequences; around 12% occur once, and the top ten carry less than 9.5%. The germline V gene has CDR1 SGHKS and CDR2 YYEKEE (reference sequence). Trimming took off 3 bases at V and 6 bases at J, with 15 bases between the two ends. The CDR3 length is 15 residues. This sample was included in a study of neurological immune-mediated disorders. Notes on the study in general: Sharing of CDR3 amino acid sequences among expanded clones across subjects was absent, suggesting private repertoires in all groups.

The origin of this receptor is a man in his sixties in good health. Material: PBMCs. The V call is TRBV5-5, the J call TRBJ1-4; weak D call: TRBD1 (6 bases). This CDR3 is CASSYGFGGDEKLFF. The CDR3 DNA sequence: TGTGCCAGCAGCTATGGCTTCGGGGGCGATGAAAAACTGTTTTTT.